The present T cell receptor beta chain was sequenced within a study of lymphopenia after photon versus proton radiotherapy. Whole-study results and caveats: Post-nadir TCR diversity decline inversely tracked overall survival among those who died.

TCRdb's copy holds only in-frame clones and misses some; the assay was immunoSEQ multiplex PCR. In the table there are approximately 30,000 clones, 94% of which are singletons. Trimming took off 4 bases at V and 2 bases at J, with 21 bases between the two ends. Germline V gene data show CDR1 as SGHVS and CDR2 as FQNEAQ. The CDR3 consists of 17 residues. To note about this clone: Antigen unknown.

This specimen consisted of peripheral blood, obtained from a patient treated with photon-based radiotherapy. The TCR was taken from a woman aged 45-65 years with cholangiocarcinoma. The V and J genes are TRBV7-8 and TRBJ2-7, with D uncertain. CDR3 in amino acids: CASSSRIWTPNTYEQYF. CDR3 DNA: TGTGCCAGCAGCTCCCGGATCTGGACCCCGAACACCTACGAGCAGTACTTC.